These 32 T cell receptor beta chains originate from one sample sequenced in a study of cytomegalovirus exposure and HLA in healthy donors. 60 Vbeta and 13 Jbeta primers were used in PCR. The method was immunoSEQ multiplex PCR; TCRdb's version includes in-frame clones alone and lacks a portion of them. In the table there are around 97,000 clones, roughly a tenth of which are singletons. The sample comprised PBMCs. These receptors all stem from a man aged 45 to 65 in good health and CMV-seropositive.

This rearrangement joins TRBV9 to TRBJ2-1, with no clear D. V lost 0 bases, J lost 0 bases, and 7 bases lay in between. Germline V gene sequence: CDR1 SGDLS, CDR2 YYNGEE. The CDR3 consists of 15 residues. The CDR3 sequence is CASSVAHFSYNEQFF. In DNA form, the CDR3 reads TGTGCCAGCAGCGTAGCTCACTTCTCCTACAATGAGCAGTTCTTC.

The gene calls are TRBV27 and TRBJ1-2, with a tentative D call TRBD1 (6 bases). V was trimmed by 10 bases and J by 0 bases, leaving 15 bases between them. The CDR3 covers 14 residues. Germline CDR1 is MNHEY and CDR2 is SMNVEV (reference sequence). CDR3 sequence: CATRMTGPNYGYTF. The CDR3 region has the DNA TGTGCCACTCGAATGACAGGCCCTAACTATGGCTACACCTTC.

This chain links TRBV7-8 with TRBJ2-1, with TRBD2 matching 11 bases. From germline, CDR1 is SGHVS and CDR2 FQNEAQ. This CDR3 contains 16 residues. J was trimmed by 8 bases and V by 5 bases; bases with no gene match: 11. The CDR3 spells CASSTPIAGGPHEQFF. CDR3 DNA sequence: TGTGCCAGCAGCACCCCCATAGCGGGAGGGCCCCATGAGCAGTTCTTC.

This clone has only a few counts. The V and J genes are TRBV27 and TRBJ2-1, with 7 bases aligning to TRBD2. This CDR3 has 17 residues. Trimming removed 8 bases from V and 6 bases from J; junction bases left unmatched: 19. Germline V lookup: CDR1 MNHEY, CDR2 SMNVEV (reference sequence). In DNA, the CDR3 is TGTGCCAGCGGCTACCTCGGGGCCGGACTAGTAAGCAATGAGCAGTTCTTC. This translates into CASGYLGAGLVSNEQFF.

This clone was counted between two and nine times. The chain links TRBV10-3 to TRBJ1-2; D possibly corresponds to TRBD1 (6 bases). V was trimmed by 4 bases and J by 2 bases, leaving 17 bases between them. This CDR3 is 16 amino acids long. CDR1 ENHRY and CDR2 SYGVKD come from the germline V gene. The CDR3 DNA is TGTGCCATCAGTGCAACGACAGGTATTTCAAACTATGGCTACACCTTC. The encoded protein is CAISATTGISNYGYTF.

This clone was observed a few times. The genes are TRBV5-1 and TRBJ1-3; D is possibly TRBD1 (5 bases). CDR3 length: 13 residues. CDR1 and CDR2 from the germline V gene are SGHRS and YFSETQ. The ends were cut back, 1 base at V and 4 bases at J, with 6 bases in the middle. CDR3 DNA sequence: TGCGCCAGCAGCTTGAAGGGGGGAAACACCATATATTTT. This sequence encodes CASSLKGGNTIYF.

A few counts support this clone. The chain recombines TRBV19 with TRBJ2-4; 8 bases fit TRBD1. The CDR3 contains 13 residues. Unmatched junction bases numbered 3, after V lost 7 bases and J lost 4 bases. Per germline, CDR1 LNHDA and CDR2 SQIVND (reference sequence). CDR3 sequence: CASTGTGKNIQYF. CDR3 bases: TGTGCCAGTACAGGGACAGGAAAAAACATTCAGTACTTC.

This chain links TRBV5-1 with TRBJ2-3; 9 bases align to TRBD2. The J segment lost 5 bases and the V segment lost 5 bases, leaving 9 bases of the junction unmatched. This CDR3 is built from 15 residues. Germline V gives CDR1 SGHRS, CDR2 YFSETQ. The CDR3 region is CASRYAGGPQDTQYF. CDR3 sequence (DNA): TGCGCCAGCAGATACGCGGGAGGGCCGCAAGATACGCAGTATTTT.

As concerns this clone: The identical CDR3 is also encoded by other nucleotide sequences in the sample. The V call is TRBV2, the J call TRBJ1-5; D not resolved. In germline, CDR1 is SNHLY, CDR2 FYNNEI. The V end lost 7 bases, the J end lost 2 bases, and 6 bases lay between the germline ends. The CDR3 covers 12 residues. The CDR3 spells CASNRGNQPQHF. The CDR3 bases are TGTGCCAGCAATCGGGGCAATCAGCCCCAGCATTTT.

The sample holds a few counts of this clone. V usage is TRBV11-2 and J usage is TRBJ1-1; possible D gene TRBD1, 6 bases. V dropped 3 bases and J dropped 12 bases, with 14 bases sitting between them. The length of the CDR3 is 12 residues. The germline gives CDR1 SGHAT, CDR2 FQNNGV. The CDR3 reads CASSLATGRTFF. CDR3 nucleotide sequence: TGTGCCAGCAGCTTGGCAACAGGGAGAACTTTCTTT. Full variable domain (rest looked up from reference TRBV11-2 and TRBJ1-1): EAGVAQSPRYKIIEKRQSVAFWCNPISGHATLYWYQQILGQGPKLLIQFQNNGVVDDSQLPKDRFSAERLKGVDSTLKIQPAKLEDSAVYLCASSLATGRTFFGQGTRLTVV.

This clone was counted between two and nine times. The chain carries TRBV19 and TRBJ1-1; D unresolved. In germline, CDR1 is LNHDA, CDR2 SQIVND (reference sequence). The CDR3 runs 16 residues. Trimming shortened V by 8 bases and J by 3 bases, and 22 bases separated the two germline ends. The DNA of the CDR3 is TGTGCCAGTTGCCCGGGGTTGACCTCCTGGGACACTGAAGCTTTCTTT. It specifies CASCPGLTSWDTEAFF.

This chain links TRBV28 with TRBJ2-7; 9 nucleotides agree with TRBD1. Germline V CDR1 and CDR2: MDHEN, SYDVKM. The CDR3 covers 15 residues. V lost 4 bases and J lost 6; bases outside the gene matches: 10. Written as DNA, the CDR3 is TGTGCCAGCAGTTCAGCCGGGACAGGGATTAGCGAGCAGTACTTC. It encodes CASSSAGTGISEQYF.

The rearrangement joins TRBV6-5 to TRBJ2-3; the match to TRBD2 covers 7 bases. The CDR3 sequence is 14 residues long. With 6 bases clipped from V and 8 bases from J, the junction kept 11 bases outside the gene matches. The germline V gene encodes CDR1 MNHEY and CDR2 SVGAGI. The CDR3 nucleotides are TGTGCCAGCAGCCCGGGACTAACCCTTGGTACGCAGTATTTT. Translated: CASSPGLTLGTQYF.

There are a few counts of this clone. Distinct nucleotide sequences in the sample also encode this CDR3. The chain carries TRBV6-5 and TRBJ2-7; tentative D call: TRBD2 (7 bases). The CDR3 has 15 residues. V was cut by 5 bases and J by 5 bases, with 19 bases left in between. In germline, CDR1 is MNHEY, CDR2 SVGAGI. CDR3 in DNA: TGTGCCAGCAGTCCCAGGGGCGGGAGCCCCCACGAGCAGTACTTC. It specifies CASSPRGGSPHEQYF.

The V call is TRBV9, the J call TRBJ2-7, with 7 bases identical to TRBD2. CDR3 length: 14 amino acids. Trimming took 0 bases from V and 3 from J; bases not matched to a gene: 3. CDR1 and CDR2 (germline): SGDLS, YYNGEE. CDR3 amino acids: CASSVAAGDYEQYF. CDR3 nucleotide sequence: TGTGCCAGCAGCGTAGCCGCGGGAGACTACGAGCAGTACTTC.

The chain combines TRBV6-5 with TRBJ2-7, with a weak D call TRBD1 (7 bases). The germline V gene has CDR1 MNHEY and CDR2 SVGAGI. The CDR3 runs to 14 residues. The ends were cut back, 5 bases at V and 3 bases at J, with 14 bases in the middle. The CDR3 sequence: CASSPAGQSYEQYF. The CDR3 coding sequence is TGTGCCAGCAGTCCCGCGGGACAGAGCTACGAGCAGTACTTC.

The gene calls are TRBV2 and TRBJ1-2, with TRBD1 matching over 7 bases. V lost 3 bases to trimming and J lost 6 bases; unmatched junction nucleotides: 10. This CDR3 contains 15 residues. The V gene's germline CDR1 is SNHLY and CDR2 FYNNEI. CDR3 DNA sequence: TGTGCCAGCAGTGAGTTGGGGACAGAAGCGAATGGCTACACCTTC. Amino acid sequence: CASSELGTEANGYTF.

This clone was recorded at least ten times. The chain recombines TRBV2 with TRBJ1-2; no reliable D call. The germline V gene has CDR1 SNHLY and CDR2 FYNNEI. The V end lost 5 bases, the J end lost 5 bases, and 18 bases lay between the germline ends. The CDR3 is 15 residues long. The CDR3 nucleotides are TGTGCCAGCAGTTCCCGGGCAGGCCCGGGGTATGGCTACACCTTC. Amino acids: CASSSRAGPGYGYTF.

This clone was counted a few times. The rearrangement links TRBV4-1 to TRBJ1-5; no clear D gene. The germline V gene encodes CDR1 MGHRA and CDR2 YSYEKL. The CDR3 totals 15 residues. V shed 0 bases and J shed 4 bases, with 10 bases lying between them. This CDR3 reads CASSQEVADNQPQHF. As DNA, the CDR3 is TGCGCCAGCAGCCAAGAGGTAGCAGATAATCAGCCCCAGCATTTT.

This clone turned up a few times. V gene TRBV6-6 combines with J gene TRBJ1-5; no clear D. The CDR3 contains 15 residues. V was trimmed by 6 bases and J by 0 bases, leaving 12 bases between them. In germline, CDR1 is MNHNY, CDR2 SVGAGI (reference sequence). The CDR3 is CASSSTGVSNQPQHF. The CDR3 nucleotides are TGTGCCAGCAGCTCCACCGGGGTTAGCAATCAGCCCCAGCATTTT.

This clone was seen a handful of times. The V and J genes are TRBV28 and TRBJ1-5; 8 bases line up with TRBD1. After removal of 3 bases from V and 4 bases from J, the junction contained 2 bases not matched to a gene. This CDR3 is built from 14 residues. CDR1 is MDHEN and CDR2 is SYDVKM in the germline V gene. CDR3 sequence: CASSLGTGNQPQHF. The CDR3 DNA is TGTGCCAGCAGTTTGGGGACAGGTAATCAGCCCCAGCATTTT.

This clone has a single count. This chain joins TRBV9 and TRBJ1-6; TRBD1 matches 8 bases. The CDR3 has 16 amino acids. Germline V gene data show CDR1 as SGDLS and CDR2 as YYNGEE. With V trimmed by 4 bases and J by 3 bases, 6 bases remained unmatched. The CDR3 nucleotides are TGTGCCAGCAGCCCCGACAGGGGTCTCTATAATTCACCCCTCCACTTT. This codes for CASSPDRGLYNSPLHF.

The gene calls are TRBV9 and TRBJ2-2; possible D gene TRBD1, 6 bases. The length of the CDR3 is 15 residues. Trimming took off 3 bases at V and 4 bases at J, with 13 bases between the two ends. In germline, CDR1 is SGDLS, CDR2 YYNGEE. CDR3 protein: CASSATGWSTGELFF. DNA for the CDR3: TGTGCCAGCAGCGCCACAGGGTGGAGCACCGGGGAGCTGTTTTTT.

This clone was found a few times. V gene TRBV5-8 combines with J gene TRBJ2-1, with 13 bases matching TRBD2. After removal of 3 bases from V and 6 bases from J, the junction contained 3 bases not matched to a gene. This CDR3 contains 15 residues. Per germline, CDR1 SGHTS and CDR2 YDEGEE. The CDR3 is CASSWGTSGTNEQFF. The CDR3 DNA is TGTGCCAGCAGCTGGGGGACTAGCGGGACCAATGAGCAGTTCTTC.

The CDR3 DNA reads TGTGCCAGCAGCCCTTTGACTACGGGTGAGCAGTTCTTC. This codes for CASSPLTTGEQFF. This chain connects TRBV5-6 to TRBJ2-1, with D perhaps TRBD2 (5 bases). The CDR3 is 13 residues long. The ends were cut back, 4 bases at V and 9 bases at J, with 14 bases in the middle. Germline V gene data show CDR1 as SGHDT and CDR2 as YYEEEE.

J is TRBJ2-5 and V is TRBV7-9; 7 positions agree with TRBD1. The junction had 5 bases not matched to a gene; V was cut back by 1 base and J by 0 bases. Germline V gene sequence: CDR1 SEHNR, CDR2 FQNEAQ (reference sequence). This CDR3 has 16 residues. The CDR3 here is CASSLGQGANQETQYF. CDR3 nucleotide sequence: TGTGCCAGCAGCTTAGGACAGGGAGCGAACCAAGAGACCCAGTACTTC.

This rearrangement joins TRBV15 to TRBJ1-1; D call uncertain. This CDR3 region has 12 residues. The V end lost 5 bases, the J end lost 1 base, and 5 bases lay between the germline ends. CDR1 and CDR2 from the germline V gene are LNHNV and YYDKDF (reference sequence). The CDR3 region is CATSPKNTEAFF. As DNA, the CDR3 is TGTGCCACCAGCCCTAAGAACACTGAAGCTTTCTTT.

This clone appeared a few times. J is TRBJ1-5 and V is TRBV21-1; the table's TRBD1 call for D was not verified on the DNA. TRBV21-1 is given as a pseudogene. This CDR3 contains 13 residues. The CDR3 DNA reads TGTGCCAGCAGCATCAGGAAAAATCAGCCCCAGCATTTT. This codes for CASSIRKNQPQHF.

The CDR3 here is CASSFLAYPYEQYF. CDR3 DNA sequence: TGTGCCAGCAGTTTTCTAGCGTATCCCTACGAGCAGTACTTC. The V call is TRBV27, the J call TRBJ2-7, with TRBD2 as a possible D gene (6 bases). Germline CDR1 reads MNHEY; CDR2 reads SMNVEV (reference sequence). V lost 3 bases and J lost 2, with 11 bases in between. This CDR3 has 14 amino acids.

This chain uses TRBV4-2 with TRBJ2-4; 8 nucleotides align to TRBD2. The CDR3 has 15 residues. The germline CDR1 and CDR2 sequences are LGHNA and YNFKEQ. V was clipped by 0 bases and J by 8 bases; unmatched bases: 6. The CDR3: CASSQDTGGYDIQYF. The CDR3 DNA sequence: TGTGCCAGCAGCCAAGACACGGGAGGGTATGACATTCAGTACTTC.

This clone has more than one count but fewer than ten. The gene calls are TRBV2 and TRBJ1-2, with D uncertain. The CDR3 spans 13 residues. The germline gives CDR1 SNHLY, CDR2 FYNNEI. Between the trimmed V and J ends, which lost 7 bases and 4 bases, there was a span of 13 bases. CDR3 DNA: TGTGCCAGCATGCAAGGAGGCGGCTATGGCTACACCTTC. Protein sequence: CASMQGGGYGYTF.

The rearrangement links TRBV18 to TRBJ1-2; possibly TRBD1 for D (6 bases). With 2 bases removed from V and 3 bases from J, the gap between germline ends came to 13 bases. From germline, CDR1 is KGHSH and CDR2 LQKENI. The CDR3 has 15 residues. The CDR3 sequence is CASSPEGVLYYGYTF. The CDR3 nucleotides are TGTGCCAGCTCACCAGAGGGGGTCCTTTACTATGGCTACACCTTC.